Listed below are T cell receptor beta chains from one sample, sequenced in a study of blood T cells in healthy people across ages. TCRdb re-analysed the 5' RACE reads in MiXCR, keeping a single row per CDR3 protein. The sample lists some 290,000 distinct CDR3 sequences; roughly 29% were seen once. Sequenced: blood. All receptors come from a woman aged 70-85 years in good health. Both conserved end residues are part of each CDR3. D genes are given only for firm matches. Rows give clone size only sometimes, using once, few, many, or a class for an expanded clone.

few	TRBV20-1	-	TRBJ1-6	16	CSATPGQARDNSPLHF	TGCAGTGCTACCCCCGGGCAGGCTCGGGATAATTCACCCCTCCACTTT
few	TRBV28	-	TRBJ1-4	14	CASSFADGLEKLFF	TGTGCCAGCAGTTTCGCGGACGGATTAGAAAAACTGTTTTTT
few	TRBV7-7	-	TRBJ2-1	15	CASSRGTSSYNEQFF	TGTGCTAGCAGCCGGGGGACGAGCTCCTACAATGAGCAGTTCTTC
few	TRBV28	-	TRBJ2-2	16	CASRGSNFQNTGELFF	TGTGCCAGCAGGGGCTCAAACTTCCAGAACACCGGGGAGCTGTTTTTT
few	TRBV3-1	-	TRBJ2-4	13	CASSQGTNNIQYF	TGTGCCAGCAGCCAAGGGACTAATAACATTCAGTACTTC
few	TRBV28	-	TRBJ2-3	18	CASSHSPGLGSSTDTQYF	TGTGCCAGCAGTCACTCCCCGGGACTCGGATCTAGCACAGATACGCAGTATTTT
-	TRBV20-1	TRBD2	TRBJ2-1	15	CSAPGTSGRGYEQFF	TGCAGTGCGCCTGGGACTAGCGGGAGGGGGTATGAGCAGTTCTTC
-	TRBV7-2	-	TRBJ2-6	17	CASSLEGRTSGANVLTF	TGTGCCAGCAGCTTAGAGGGACGGACCTCTGGGGCCAACGTCCTGACTTTC
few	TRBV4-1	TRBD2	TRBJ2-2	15	CASRPGGVDTGELFF	TGCGCCAGCAGACCCGGGGGGGTGGATACCGGGGAGCTGTTTTTT
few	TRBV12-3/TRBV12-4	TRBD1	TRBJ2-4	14	CASTPDRVKNIQYF	TGTGCCAGCACCCCCGACAGGGTCAAAAACATTCAGTACTTC
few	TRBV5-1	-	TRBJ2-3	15	CASSRSGESTDTQYF	TGCGCCAGCAGTCGGTCAGGCGAAAGCACAGATACGCAGTATTTT
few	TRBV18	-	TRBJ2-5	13	CASSPNLQETQYF	TGTGCCAGCTCACCGAATCTACAAGAGACCCAGTACTTC
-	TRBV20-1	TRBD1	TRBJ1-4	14	CSADRQGPNEKLFF	TGCAGTGCAGACCGACAGGGCCCTAATGAAAAACTGTTTTTT
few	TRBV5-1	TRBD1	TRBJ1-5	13	CASSWDRDQPQHF	TGCGCCAGCAGCTGGGACAGGGACCAGCCCCAGCATTTT
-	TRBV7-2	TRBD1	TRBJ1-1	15	CASSSDRVRVAEAFF	TGTGCCAGCAGCTCGGACAGGGTGCGCGTCGCTGAAGCTTTCTTT
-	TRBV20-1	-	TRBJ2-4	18	CSARDSGRPRGLQNIQYF	TGCAGTGCTAGAGATTCGGGGCGGCCAAGGGGGTTACAAAACATTCAGTACTTC
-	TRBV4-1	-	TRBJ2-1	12	CASSGGPYEQFF	TGCGCCAGCAGCGGAGGGCCGTATGAGCAGTTCTTC
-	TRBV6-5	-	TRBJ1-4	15	CASSYTRGLNEKLFF	TGTGCCAGCAGTTACACCAGGGGTCTTAATGAAAAACTGTTTTTT
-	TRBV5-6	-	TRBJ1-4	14	CASSLTGGTKKLFF	TGTGCCAGCAGCTTAACGGGGGGGACGAAAAAACTGTTTTTT
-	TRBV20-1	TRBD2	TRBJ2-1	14	CSASLAGGAYEQFF	TGCAGTGCTAGTCTGGCGGGAGGGGCCTATGAGCAGTTCTTC
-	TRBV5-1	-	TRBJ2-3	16	CASSSRTSRSTDTQYF	TGCGCCAGCAGCTCGCGAACTAGCCGGAGCACAGATACGCAGTATTTT
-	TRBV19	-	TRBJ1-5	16	CASTRDWDGGGQPQHF	TGTGCCAGTACCAGGGACTGGGACGGTGGTGGTCAGCCCCAGCATTTT
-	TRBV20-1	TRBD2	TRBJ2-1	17	CSASGIFASGRYNEQFF	TGCAGTGCTAGCGGTATTTTTGCTAGCGGGAGGTACAATGAGCAGTTCTTC
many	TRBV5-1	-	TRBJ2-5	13	CASSLDSQETQYF	TGCGCCAGCAGCCTTGACAGCCAAGAGACCCAGTACTTC
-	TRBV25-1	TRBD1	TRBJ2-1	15	CASSPDRGFVNEQFF	TGTGCCAGCAGTCCGGACAGGGGATTCGTCAATGAGCAGTTCTTC
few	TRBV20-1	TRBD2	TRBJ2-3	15	CSARELAGPGDTQYF	TGCAGTGCTAGAGAGCTAGCGGGACCAGGGGATACGCAGTATTTT
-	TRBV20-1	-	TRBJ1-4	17	CSARVFSRWEPTEKLFF	TGCAGTGCTAGAGTTTTTTCGCGCTGGGAACCCACTGAAAAACTGTTTTTT
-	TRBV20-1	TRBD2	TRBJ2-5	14	CSARARREWETQYF	TGCAGTGCTAGAGCACGGCGGGAGTGGGAGACCCAGTACTTC
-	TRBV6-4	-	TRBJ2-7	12	CASRDSNYEQYF	TGTGCCAGCAGGGACAGCAACTACGAGCAGTACTTC
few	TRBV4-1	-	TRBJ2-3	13	CASSQGDTDTQYF	TGCGCCAGCAGCCAAGGGGACACAGATACGCAGTATTTT
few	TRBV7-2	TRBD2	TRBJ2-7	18	CASSPSPLAGVLSYEQYF	TGTGCCAGCAGCCCGTCCCCTCTAGCGGGAGTTCTCTCCTACGAGCAGTACTTC